This T cell receptor (beta chain) was recorded in a study of blood T cell repertoires in COVID-19. Across the study: PBMCs, B-cell-depleted T cells, or T cells provided the cDNA or gDNA that made up the material.

Profiled with immunoSEQ multiplex PCR; TCRdb holds only in-frame clones, not every one. The sample consists of fewer than 250,000 clones, around 80% of them appearing once. V dropped 6 bases and J dropped 0 bases, with 15 bases sitting between them. Germline assignment: CDR1 DFQATT and CDR2 SNEGSKA (reference sequence). This CDR3 has 16 amino acids. This clone was recorded only once. Material: peripheral blood. The receptor's source is a human donor in a cohort sampled during active COVID-19. The rearrangement links TRBV20-1 to TRBJ2-6; D may be TRBD1 or TRBD2 (5 bases each). CDR3 DNA: TGCAGTGCCAGTGAGGGGCCACCCTCTGGGGCCAACGTCCTGACTTTC. Protein product: CSASEGPPSGANVLTF.